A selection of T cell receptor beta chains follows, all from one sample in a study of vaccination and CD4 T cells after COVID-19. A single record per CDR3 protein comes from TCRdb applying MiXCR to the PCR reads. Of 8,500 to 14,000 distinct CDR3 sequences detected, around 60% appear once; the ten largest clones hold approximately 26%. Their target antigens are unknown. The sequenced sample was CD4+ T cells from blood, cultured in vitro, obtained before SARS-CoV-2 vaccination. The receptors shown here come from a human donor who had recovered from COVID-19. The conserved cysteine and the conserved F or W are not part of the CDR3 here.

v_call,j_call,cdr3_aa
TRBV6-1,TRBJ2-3,ASSEMWGGASRRTDTQY
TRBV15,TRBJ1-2,ATSKKTGLHYGYT
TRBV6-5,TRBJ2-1,ASSYSGPSGVYNEQF
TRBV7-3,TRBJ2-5,ASSSSGQEETQY
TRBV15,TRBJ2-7,ATSRDRIVGGLSYEQY
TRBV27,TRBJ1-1,ASSPYIEAF
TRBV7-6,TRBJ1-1,ASSLGRGDTEAF
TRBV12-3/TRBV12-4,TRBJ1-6,ASSLDGDSPLH
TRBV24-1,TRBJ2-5,ATSLGGDRLQETQY
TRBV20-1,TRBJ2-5,SAPLAGGETQY
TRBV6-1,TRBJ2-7,ASSEEGTGSYEQY
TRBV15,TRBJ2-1,ATSSYGSNEQF
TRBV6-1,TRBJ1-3,ASSWDGSRNTIY
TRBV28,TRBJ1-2,ASAENRARGYGYT
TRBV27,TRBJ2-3,ASSYQMSTDTQY